A single sample is the source of the 16 T cell receptor beta chains below, sequenced in a study of response to subunit inactivated influenza vaccine. TCRdb independently ran MiXCR on the RT-PCR reads; one entry per CDR3 protein. The sample holds about 800,000 distinct CDR3 sequences, 20% to 25% seen once. This specimen consisted of PBMCs from blood, obtained about 5 days after vaccination. The receptors come from a man in his fifties or sixties who received an inactivated influenza vaccine.

This chain joins TRBV28 and TRBJ2-5; 7 bases are a match to TRBD2. The germline V gene encodes CDR1 MDHEN and CDR2 SYDVKM. The V segment lost 3 bases and the J segment 2 bases; nucleotides outside the gene matches: 6. The CDR3 runs 15 residues. CDR3 loop: CASSLPSGTQETQYF. The CDR3 DNA reads TGTGCCAGCAGTTTGCCTAGCGGAACTCAAGAGACCCAGTACTTC.

The table lists this clonotype with a few counts. The rearrangement joins TRBV9 to TRBJ2-1, with D unclear. Germline lookup yields CDR1 SGDLS and CDR2 YYNGEE. CDR3 length equals 14 residues. Between the trimmed V and J ends, which lost 0 bases and 4 bases, there was a span of 8 bases. Written as DNA, the CDR3 is TGTGCCAGCAGCGTAGCTCTGCCGTACAATGAGCAGTTCTTC. It translates to CASSVALPYNEQFF.

The chain combines TRBV5-1 with TRBJ2-3; D possibly corresponds to TRBD2 (5 bases). Trimming removed 4 bases from V and 4 bases from J, with 16 bases in between. The germline gives CDR1 SGHRS, CDR2 YFSETQ. CDR3 length: 15 amino acids. The CDR3 bases are TGCGCCAGCAGCGGACTCAACCGGCGAGCAGATACGCAGTATTTT. It codes for CASSGLNRRADTQYF. The complete variable domain, with remaining parts taken from reference TRBV5-1 and TRBJ2-3, reads KAGVTQTPRYLIKTRGQQVTLSCSPISGHRSVSWYQQTPGQGLQFLFEYFSETQRNKGNFPGRFSGRQFSNSRSEMNVSTLELGDSALYLCASSGLNRRADTQYFGPGTRLTVL.

This clonotype showed up just a few times. The chain is built from TRBV10-3 and TRBJ2-1; D tentatively fits TRBD1 or TRBD2 (6 bases each). Germline V CDR1 and CDR2: ENHRY, SYGVKD. This CDR3 region has 16 residues. Trimming removed 0 bases at V and 0 bases at J, with 9 bases between. CDR3 sequence reads: CAISESGGLSYNEQFF. For the CDR3, the DNA is TGTGCCATCAGTGAGTCGGGGGGCCTCTCCTACAATGAGCAGTTCTTC.

This clonotype has a handful of counts. V usage is TRBV29-1 and J usage is TRBJ1-5; 9 bases agree with TRBD1. The CDR3 loop spans 13 amino acids. V gave up 7 bases and J gave up 7 bases; unmatched junction bases: 8. Germline CDR1 and CDR2: SQVTM and ANQGSEA. The CDR3 DNA follows: TGCAGCGCCGGACAGGGGAAGGAGCAGCCCCAGCATTTT. As protein: CSAGQGKEQPQHF. Looking up the rest from reference TRBV29-1 and TRBJ1-5 gives the full variable domain: SAVISQKPSRDICQRGTSLTIQCQVDSQVTMMFWYRQQPGQSLTLIATANQGSEATYESGFVIDKFPISRPNLTFSTLTVSNMSPEDSSIYLCSAGQGKEQPQHFGDGTRLSIL.

There are many counts of this clonotype. V and J are TRBV4-3 and TRBJ2-2; 7 positions agree with TRBD2. This CDR3 is 14 amino acids long. The trim removed 2 bases at V and 6 bases at J, leaving 3 bases unmatched. Per germline, CDR1 LGHNA and CDR2 YSLEER. The chain's CDR3 is CASSQTGLAGELFF. CDR3 DNA sequence: TGCGCCAGCAGCCAAACCGGACTAGCCGGGGAGCTGTTTTTT.

This clonotype was counted a few times. This chain uses TRBV6-5 with TRBJ2-7; 9 nucleotides align to TRBD1. Germline assignment: CDR1 MNHEY and CDR2 SVGAGI. V lost 2 bases, J lost 1 base, and 9 bases stayed unmatched. CDR3 length equals 17 residues. The DNA for the CDR3 is TGTGCCAGCAGTTACCCCGAGGGCGGGACAGGGTCCTACGAGCAGTACTTC. It translates to CASSYPEGGTGSYEQYF.

This clonotype was counted at least ten times. The V call is TRBV12-3 or TRBV12-4, the J call TRBJ2-7; D is tentatively TRBD1 or TRBD2 (5 bases each). CDR3 length equals 14 residues. The ends were cut back, 3 bases at V and 6 bases at J, with 15 bases in the middle. The CDR3: CASSFWGTRVEQYF. The CDR3, as DNA: TGTGCCAGCAGTTTTTGGGGGACCCGGGTCGAGCAGTACTTC.

A few counts support this clonotype. The chain joins TRBV6-2 or TRBV6-3 to TRBJ1-5, with 9 bases matching TRBD1. CDR1 and CDR2 from the germline V gene are MNHEY and SVGEGT. The length of the CDR3 is 15 residues. The ends lost 6 bases at V and 6 bases at J; junction bases unmatched: 9. The CDR3, as DNA: TGTGCCAGCAGGACAACCGGGACAGGGAGTCAGCCCCAGCATTTT. It encodes CASRTTGTGSQPQHF.

CDR3 nucleotides: TGTGCCAGCAGCTATGGACATAGAGGCAATGAGCAGTTCTTC. It encodes CASSYGHRGNEQFF. This sequence joins TRBV5-6 and TRBJ2-1, with TRBD1 as a possible D gene (5 bases). Trimming left V 3 bases short and J 6 bases short, with 13 bases between. CDR1 is SGHDT, CDR2 YYEEEE, per germline. There are 14 residues in the CDR3.

The CDR3 region has the DNA TGTGCCAGCAGCTTTAACAGGGGGCGCGAGAAGACCCAGTACTTC. Its protein is CASSFNRGREKTQYF. V usage is TRBV11-2 and J usage is TRBJ2-5, with TRBD1 identical over 9 bases. Trimming took 3 bases from V and 6 from J; bases not matched to a gene: 8. The CDR3 length is 15 residues. Per the germline V gene, CDR1 is SGHAT and CDR2 is FQNNGV.

The gene calls are TRBV6-6 and TRBJ2-1; no firm D call. The CDR3 sequence is 12 residues long. Germline V CDR1 and CDR2: MNHNY, SVGAGI (reference sequence). V was shortened by 8 bases and J by 7 bases, with 12 bases between the two germline ends. DNA for the CDR3: TGTGCCAGCGGGTCGGACCTAAATGAGCAGTTCTTC. Residues: CASGSDLNEQFF.

The chain joins TRBV28 to TRBJ2-1, with 7 bases identical to TRBD1. After removal of 5 bases from V and 8 bases from J, the junction contained 9 bases not matched to a gene. The CDR3 has 14 residues. Germline values: CDR1 MDHEN, CDR2 SYDVKM. In DNA, the CDR3 is TGTGCCAGCAGTCCGGGACAGAGAGGGTATGAGCAGTTCTTC. This sequence encodes CASSPGQRGYEQFF.

V gene TRBV11-3 combines with J gene TRBJ2-3; D is possibly TRBD1 or TRBD2 (5 bases each). Trimming cost V 0 bases and J 2 bases, with 9 bases left between them. Per the germline V gene, CDR1 is SGHNT and CDR2 is YENEEA. The CDR3 length is 15 residues. This CDR3 reads CASSLDGTNTDTQYF. DNA for the CDR3: TGTGCCAGCAGCTTAGATGGGACCAACACAGATACGCAGTATTTT.

This clonotype has a handful of counts. The rearrangement joins TRBV27 to TRBJ2-7; D may be TRBD2 (5 bases). V was trimmed by 5 bases and J by 0 bases, leaving 14 bases between them. Per germline, CDR1 MNHEY and CDR2 SMNVEV (reference sequence). CDR3 length equals 15 residues. CDR3 sequence (DNA): TGTGCCAGCAGTCCGGTAGCGTGGAACTCCTACGAGCAGTACTTC. The encoded protein is CASSPVAWNSYEQYF.

The genes are TRBV7-9 and TRBJ2-1; 13 bases line up with TRBD2. The CDR3 covers 14 residues. Losses at the gene ends were 5 bases for V and 10 bases for J; bases not matched to a gene: 5. CDR1 and CDR2 (germline): SEHNR, FQNEAQ (reference sequence). The CDR3 nucleotides read TGTGCCAGCAGCCGACTAGCGGGAGGTAGGGAGCAGTTCTTC. Translating gives CASSRLAGGREQFF.